The clone carrying this T cell receptor (beta chain) has more than one count but fewer than ten. Antigen: not known. Together with a sample-barcoded 5' primer, a J-beta primer mix was included in a second PCR lasting about 7 to 11 cycles. TCRdb used MiXCR to reprocess the 5' RACE reads, holding one entry per CDR3 protein. The table includes 540,000 or so distinct CDR3 sequences, less than 25% detected once. The sample is drawn from a study of blood T cells in healthy people across ages. Overall study findings and caveats: Donor CMV status, an unknown factor, possibly confounded changes in expanded clonotypes.

V trimming: 6 bases; J trimming: 10 bases; junction bases outside the gene matches: 9. The CDR3 spans 15 residues. The germline gives CDR1 LGHNA, CDR2 YSLEER. This same sample was also taken into another study, of T cells of mothers and their children.

The rearrangement links TRBV4-3 to TRBJ2-1; 13 bases line up with TRBD2. The sequenced material came from blood. The receptor's source is a boy aged 10-17 years in good health. The CDR3 DNA reads as TGCGCCAGCAGTTATACTAGCGGGGGGGCCCCCGAGCAGTTCTTC. Translation gives CASSYTSGGAPEQFF.